The subject of this entry is one T cell receptor beta chain. The V end lost 1 base, the J end lost 0 bases, and 4 bases lay between the germline ends. CDR3 size: 14 residues. Germline CDR1 is SNHLY and CDR2 is FYNNEI. The data were taken from a study of blood T cell repertoires in COVID-19. Study at large: Acute-phase and convalescent COVID-19 samples originated in the United States, Italy and Spain.

The repertoire was sequenced with immunoSEQ multiplex PCR; TCRdb's copy has only in-frame clones and lacks some. The sample includes roughly 100,000 clones, around 90% seen only once; the top ten take about 4%. Enrolment of Seattle patients took place during active infection, and they were followed longitudinally. This TCR derives from a human donor with COVID-19, enrolled during active disease. The donor label of this sample is uncertain. The sequenced sample was peripheral blood. The V call is TRBV2, the J call TRBJ2-1, with D unclear. The DNA for the CDR3 is TGTGCCAGCAGTGAAGGGAGCTCCTACAATGAGCAGTTCTTC. It codes for CASSEGSSYNEQFF.